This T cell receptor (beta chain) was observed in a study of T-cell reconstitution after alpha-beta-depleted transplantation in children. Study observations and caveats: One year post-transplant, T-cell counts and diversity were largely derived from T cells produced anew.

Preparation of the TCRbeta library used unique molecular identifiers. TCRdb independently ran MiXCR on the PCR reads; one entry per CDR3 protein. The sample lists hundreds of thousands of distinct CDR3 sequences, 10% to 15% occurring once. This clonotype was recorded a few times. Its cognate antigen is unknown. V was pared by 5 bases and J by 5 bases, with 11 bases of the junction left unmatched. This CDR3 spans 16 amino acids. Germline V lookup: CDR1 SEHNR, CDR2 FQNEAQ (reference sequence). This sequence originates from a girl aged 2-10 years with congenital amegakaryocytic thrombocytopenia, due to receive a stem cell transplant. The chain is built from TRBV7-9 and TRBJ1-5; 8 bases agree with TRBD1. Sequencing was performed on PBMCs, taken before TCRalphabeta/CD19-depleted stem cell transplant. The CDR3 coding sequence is TGTGCCAGCAGCGTAGGGACAGGAGCGCAGGATCAGCCCCAGCATTTT. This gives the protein CASSVGTGAQDQPQHF.